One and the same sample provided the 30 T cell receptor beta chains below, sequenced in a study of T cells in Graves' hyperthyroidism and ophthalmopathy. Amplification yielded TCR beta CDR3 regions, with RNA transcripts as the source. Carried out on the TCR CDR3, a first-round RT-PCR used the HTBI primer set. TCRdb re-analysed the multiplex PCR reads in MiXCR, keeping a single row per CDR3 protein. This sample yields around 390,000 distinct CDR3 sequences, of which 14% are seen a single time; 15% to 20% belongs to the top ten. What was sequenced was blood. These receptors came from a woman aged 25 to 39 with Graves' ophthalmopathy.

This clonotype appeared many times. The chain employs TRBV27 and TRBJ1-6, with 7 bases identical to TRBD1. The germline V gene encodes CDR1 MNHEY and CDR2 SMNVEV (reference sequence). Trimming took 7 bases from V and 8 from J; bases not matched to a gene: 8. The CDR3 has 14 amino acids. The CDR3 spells CASNHRGLDSPLHF. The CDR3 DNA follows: TGTGCCAGCAATCACAGGGGCCTGGATTCACCCCTCCACTTT.

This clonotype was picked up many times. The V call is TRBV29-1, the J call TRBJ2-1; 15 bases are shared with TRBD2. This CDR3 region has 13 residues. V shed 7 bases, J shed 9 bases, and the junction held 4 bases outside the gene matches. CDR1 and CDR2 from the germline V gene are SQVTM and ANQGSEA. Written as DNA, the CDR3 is TGCAGCGCTGGACTAGCGGGGGGGACTGAGCAGTTCTTC. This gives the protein CSAGLAGGTEQFF.

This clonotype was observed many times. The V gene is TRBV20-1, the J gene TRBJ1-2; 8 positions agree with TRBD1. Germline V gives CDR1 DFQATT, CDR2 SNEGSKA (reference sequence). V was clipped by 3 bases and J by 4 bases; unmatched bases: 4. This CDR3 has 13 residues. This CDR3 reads CSASGDRSYGYTF. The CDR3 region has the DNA TGCAGTGCTAGCGGGGACAGGAGCTATGGCTACACCTTC.

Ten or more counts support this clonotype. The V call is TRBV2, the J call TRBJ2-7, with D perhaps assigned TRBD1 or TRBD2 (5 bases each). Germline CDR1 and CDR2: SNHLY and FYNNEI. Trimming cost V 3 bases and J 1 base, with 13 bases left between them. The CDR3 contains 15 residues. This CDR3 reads CASSDSGRISYEQYF. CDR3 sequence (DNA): TGTGCCAGCAGTGACTCGGGACGGATTTCCTACGAGCAGTACTTC.

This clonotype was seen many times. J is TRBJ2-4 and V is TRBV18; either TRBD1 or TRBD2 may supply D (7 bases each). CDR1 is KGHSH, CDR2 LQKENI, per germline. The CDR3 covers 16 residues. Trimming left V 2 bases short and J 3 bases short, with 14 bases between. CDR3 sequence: CASSPFVRGGKNIQYF. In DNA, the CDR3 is TGTGCCAGCTCACCATTTGTCAGGGGGGGCAAAAACATTCAGTACTTC.

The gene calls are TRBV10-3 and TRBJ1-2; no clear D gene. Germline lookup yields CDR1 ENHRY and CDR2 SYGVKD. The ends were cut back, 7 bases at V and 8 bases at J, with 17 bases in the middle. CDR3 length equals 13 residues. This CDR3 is CAITEQPREGYTF. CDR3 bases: TGTGCCATCACTGAACAACCACGAGAAGGCTACACCTTC.

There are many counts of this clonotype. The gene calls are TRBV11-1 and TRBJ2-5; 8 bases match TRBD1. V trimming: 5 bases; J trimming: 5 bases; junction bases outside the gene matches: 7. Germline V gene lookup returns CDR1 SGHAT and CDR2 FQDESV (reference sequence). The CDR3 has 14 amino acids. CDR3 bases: TGTGCCAGCAGCCCCCGACAGGGGATGGAGACCCAGTACTTC. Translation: CASSPRQGMETQYF.

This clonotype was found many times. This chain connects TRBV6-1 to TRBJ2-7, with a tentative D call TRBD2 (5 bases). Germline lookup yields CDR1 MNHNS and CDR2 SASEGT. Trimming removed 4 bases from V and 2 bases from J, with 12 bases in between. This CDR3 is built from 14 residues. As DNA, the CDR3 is TGTGCCAGCAGTGGACCGGGATTCACCTACGAGCAGTACTTC. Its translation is CASSGPGFTYEQYF.

In DNA, the CDR3 is TGTGCCACCAGAAGGGACAGGTCAAATTCACCCCTCCACTTT. This encodes CATRRDRSNSPLHF. V and J are TRBV15 and TRBJ1-6, with 8 bases aligning to TRBD1. Trimming removed 6 bases from V and 7 bases from J; junction bases left unmatched: 5. CDR3 size: 14 residues. Germline assignment: CDR1 LNHNV and CDR2 YYDKDF (reference sequence). Full variable domain (missing parts from reference TRBV15 and TRBJ1-6): DAMVIQNPRYQVTQFGKPVTLSCSQTLNHNVMYWYQQKSSQAPKLLFHYYDKDFNNEADTPDNFQSRRPNTSFCFLDIRSPGLGDTAMYLCATRRDRSNSPLHFGNGTRLTVT.

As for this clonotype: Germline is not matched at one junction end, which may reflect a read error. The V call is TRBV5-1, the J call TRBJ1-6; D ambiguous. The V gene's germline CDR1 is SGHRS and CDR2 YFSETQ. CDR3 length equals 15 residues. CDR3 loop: CASSFKVAGNSPLHF. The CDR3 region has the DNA TGTGCCAGCAGCTTTAAGGTAGCCGGTAATTCACCCCTCCACTTT.

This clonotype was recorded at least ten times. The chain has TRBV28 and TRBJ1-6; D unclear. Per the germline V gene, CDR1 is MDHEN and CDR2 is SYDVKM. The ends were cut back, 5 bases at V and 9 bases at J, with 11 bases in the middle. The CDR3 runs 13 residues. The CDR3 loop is CASSTTEGSPLHF. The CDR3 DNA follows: TGTGCCAGCAGTACCACAGAGGGTTCACCCCTCCACTTT.

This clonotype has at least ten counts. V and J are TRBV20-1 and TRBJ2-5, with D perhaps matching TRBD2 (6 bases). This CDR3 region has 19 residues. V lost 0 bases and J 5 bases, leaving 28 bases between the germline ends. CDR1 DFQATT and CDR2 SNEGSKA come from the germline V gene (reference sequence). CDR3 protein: CSARDSSLARIIVWETQYF. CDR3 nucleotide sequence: TGCAGTGCTAGAGATAGTTCACTAGCCAGAATCATCGTTTGGGAGACCCAGTACTTC.

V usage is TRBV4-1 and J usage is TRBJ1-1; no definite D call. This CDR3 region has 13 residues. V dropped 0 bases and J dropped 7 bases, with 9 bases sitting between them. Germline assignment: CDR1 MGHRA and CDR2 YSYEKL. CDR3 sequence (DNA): TGCGCCAGCAGCCAAGATATGGGAGGTGAAGCTTTCTTT. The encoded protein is CASSQDMGGEAFF.

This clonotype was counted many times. The CDR3 DNA sequence: TGTGCCAGCAGCCACCCCGGGAGTTGGGACACCCGAAAGGAGACCCAGTACTTC. Translated, it gives CASSHPGSWDTRKETQYF. This chain connects TRBV3-1 to TRBJ2-5; D is tentatively TRBD1 or TRBD2 (6 bases each). CDR3 size: 18 residues. Germline lookup yields CDR1 LGHDT and CDR2 YNNKEL (reference sequence). V lost 3 bases, J lost 5 bases, and 25 bases lay in between.

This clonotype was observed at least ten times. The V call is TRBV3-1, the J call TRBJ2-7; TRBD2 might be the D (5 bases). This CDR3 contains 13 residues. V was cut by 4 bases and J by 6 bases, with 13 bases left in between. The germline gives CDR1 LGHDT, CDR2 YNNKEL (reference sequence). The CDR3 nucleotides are TGTGCCAGCAGCCCCCTGAGGGTCGGCGAGCAGTACTTC. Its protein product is CASSPLRVGEQYF.

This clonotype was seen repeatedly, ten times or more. The CDR3 loop reads CASSFPTIGGGPYNEQFF. The CDR3 DNA is TGTGCCAGCAGTTTCCCGACTATAGGGGGAGGGCCCTACAATGAGCAGTTCTTC. The chain couples TRBV12-3 or TRBV12-4 to TRBJ2-1; a possible D gene is TRBD2 (7 bases). V was cut by 3 bases and J by 2 bases, with 20 bases left in between. The CDR3 runs to 18 residues.

CDR3 bases: TGTGCCAGCAGTCCCAGAGCGATTAGCACAGATACGCAGTATTTT. It specifies CASSPRAISTDTQYF. The chain uses TRBV28 and TRBJ2-3; D not resolved. The length of the CDR3 is 15 residues. Looked up from germline, CDR1 is MDHEN and CDR2 is SYDVKM. Trimming left V 5 bases short and J 0 bases short, with 12 bases between.

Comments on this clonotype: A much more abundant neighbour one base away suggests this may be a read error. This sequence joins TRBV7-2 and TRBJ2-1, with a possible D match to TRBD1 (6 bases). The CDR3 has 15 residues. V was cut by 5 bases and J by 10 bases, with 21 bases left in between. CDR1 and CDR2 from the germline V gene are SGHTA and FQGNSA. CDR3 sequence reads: CASSPLGTFPYEQFF. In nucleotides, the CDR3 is TGTGCCAGCAGCCCACTCGGGACATTTCCTTACGAGCAGTTCTTC.

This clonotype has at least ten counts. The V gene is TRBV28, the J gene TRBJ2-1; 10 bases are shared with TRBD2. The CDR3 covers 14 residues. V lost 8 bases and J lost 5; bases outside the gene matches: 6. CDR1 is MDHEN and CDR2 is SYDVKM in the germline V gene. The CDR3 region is CASVTSGVNNEQFF. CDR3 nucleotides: TGTGCCAGCGTCACTAGCGGGGTGAACAATGAGCAGTTCTTC.

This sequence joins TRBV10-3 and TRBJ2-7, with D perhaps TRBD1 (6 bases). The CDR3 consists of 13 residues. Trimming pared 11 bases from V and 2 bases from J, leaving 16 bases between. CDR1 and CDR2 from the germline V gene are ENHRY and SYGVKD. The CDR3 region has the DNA TGTGCCGCCGCGAAGGGGGTCGCCTACGAGCAGTACTTC. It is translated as CAAAKGVAYEQYF.

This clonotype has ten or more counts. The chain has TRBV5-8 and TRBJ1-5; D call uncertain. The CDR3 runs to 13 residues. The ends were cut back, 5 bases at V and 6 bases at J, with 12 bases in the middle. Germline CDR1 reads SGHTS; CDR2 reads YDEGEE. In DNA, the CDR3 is TGTGCCAGCAGTTCAGACCTGGGTCAGCCCCAGCATTTT. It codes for CASSSDLGQPQHF. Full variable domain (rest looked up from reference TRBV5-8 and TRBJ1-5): EAGVTQSPTHLIKTRGQQATLRCSPISGHTSVYWYQQALGLGLQFLLWYDEGEERNRGNFPPRFSGRQFPNYSSELNVNALELEDSALYLCASSSDLGQPQHFGDGTRLSIL.

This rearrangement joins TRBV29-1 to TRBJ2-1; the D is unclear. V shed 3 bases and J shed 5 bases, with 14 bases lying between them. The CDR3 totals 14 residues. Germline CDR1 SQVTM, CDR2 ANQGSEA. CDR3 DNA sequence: TGCAGCGTTGAGGGTACAGATCGGGACAATGAGCAGTTCTTC. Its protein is CSVEGTDRDNEQFF.

CDR3 nucleotide sequence: TGCGCCAGCAGCTTTCGATTAGCGGGGGGCTACAATGAGCAGTTCTTC. Translating gives CASSFRLAGGYNEQFF. The chain has TRBV5-1 and TRBJ2-1, with 10 bases identical to TRBD2. The trim removed 2 bases at V and 3 bases at J, leaving 5 bases unmatched. The V gene's germline CDR1 is SGHRS and CDR2 YFSETQ. The CDR3 covers 16 residues.

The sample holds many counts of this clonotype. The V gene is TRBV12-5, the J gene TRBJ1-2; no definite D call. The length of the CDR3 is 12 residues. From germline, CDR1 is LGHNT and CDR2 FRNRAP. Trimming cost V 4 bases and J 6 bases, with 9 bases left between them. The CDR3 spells CASGSPANGYTF. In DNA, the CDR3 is TGTGCTAGTGGTTCTCCAGCGAATGGCTACACCTTC.

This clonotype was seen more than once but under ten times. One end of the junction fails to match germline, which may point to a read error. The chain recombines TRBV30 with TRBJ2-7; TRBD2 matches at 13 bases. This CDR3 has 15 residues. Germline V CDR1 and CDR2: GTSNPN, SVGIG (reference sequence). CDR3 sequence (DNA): TGTGCCTGGAGTGCAGGACTAGCGGGGGCCTACGAGCAGTGCTTC. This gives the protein CAWSAGLAGAYEQCF.

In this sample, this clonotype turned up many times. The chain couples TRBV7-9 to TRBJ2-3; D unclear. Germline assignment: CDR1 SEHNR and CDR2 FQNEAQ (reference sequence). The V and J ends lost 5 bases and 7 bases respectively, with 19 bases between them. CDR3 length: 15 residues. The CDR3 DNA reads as TGTGCCAGCAGCAACCGTGCGTACGACCCCTATACGCAGTATTTT. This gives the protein CASSNRAYDPYTQYF.

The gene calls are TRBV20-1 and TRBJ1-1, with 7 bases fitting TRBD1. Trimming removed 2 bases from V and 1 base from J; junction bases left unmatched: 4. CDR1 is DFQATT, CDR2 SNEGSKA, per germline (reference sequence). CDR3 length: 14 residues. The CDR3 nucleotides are TGCAGTGCTAGATGGGGGGACAGGAACACTGAAGCTTTCTTT. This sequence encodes CSARWGDRNTEAFF.

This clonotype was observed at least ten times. Here the CDR3 DNA reads TGTGCCAGCAACGCGGGACTCTACTACTACGAGCAGTACTTC. Protein sequence: CASNAGLYYYEQYF. The V call is TRBV28, the J call TRBJ2-7, with D possibly TRBD2 on 6 matching bases. V dropped 7 bases and J dropped 3 bases, with 16 bases sitting between them. CDR1 and CDR2 (germline): MDHEN, SYDVKM. The length of the CDR3 is 14 residues.

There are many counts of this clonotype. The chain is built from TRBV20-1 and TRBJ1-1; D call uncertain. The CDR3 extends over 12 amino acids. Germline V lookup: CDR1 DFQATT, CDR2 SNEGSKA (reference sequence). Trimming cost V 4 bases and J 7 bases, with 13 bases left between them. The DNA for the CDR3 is TGCAGTGCTACCCCCGGCCATTTTGAAGCTTTCTTT. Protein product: CSATPGHFEAFF.

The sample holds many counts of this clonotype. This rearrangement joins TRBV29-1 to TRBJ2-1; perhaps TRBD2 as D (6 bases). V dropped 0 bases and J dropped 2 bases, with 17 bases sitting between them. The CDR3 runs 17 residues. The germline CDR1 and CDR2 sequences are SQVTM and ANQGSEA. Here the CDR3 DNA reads TGCAGCGTTGAAGATCTTCCGGGGGTCATTACCTACAATGAGCAGTTCTTC. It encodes CSVEDLPGVITYNEQFF.